This is a list of T cell receptor beta chains from one sample in a study of blood T cells in healthy people across ages. Each CDR3 protein is one row after TCRdb ran MiXCR on the 5' RACE reads. The table records about 1.1 million distinct CDR3 sequences, more than 30% of them present only once. The sequenced sample was blood. These receptors were obtained from a man aged 18-30 years in good health. Both conserved end residues are part of each CDR3. A D gene is named only where the DNA matches it firmly. Not every row has a clone size; where given, it reads once, few, many or a size class.

clone_size: few; d_call: .; v_call: TRBV20-1; j_call: TRBJ1-2; cdr3_nt: TGCAGTGCTCCGGGCTGGGATAAATATGGCTACACCTTC; cdr3_aa: CSAPGWDKYGYTF
clone_size: few; d_call: TRBD1; v_call: TRBV28; j_call: TRBJ2-1; cdr3_nt: TGTGCCAGCAGCCCAACAGGGGGCTTCTACAATGAGCAGTTCTTC; cdr3_aa: CASSPTGGFYNEQFF
clone_size: .; d_call: .; v_call: TRBV4-3; j_call: TRBJ1-4; cdr3_nt: TGCGCCAGCAGCCAAGCCCACGGCTTCAATGAAAAACTGTTTTTT; cdr3_aa: CASSQAHGFNEKLFF
clone_size: .; d_call: .; v_call: TRBV4-2; j_call: TRBJ2-2; cdr3_nt: TGTGCCAGCAGCCAAGGTCACGGGGTGGGCACCGGGGAGCTGTTTTTT; cdr3_aa: CASSQGHGVGTGELFF
clone_size: .; d_call: .; v_call: TRBV3-1; j_call: TRBJ2-3; cdr3_nt: TGTGCCAGCAGCCAAGTCCTAGAGGGTGCATCACACACAGATACGCAGTATTTT; cdr3_aa: CASSQVLEGASHTDTQYF
clone_size: few; d_call: TRBD1; v_call: TRBV9; j_call: TRBJ1-1; cdr3_nt: TGTGCCAGCAGCGGAGGGACAGGGATCACTGAAGCTTTCTTT; cdr3_aa: CASSGGTGITEAFF
clone_size: .; d_call: .; v_call: TRBV10-3; j_call: TRBJ1-4; cdr3_nt: TGTGCCATCAGTGCCCGGGCAGACACCAATGAAAAACTGTTTTTT; cdr3_aa: CAISARADTNEKLFF
clone_size: .; d_call: TRBD1; v_call: TRBV4-3; j_call: TRBJ1-2; cdr3_nt: TGCGCCAGCAGCCTGTGGACAGGGGAGAGTGGCTACACCTTC; cdr3_aa: CASSLWTGESGYTF
clone_size: few; d_call: TRBD1; v_call: TRBV5-1; j_call: TRBJ1-1; cdr3_nt: TGCGCCAGCAGCGCCAGGGGGCAGGACACTGAAGCTTTCTTT; cdr3_aa: CASSARGQDTEAFF
clone_size: .; d_call: TRBD1; v_call: TRBV29-1; j_call: TRBJ2-3; cdr3_nt: TGCAGCGCCGACAGGGGGGTATCAGATACGCAGTATTTT; cdr3_aa: CSADRGVSDTQYF
clone_size: .; d_call: .; v_call: TRBV14; j_call: TRBJ1-1; cdr3_nt: TGTGCCAGCAGCCAAGGTCCAGGGGTTAACACTGAAGCTTTCTTT; cdr3_aa: CASSQGPGVNTEAFF
clone_size: .; d_call: .; v_call: TRBV12-3/TRBV12-4; j_call: TRBJ1-2; cdr3_nt: TGTGCCAGCAGTTTAGCTTACCGGGAGGGGTATGGCTACACCTTC; cdr3_aa: CASSLAYREGYGYTF
clone_size: few; d_call: TRBD2; v_call: TRBV14; j_call: TRBJ2-3; cdr3_nt: TGTGCCAGCAGACTCGGGGGGTCCCGCACAGATACGCAGTATTTT; cdr3_aa: CASRLGGSRTDTQYF
clone_size: .; d_call: .; v_call: TRBV14; j_call: TRBJ1-3; cdr3_nt: TGTGCCAGCAGCCAAGTCTCTCCGTTATCTGGAAACACCATATATTTT; cdr3_aa: CASSQVSPLSGNTIYF
clone_size: .; d_call: .; v_call: TRBV4-2; j_call: TRBJ2-7; cdr3_nt: TGTGCCAGCAGAAGCCAAAATGAGCAGTACTTC; cdr3_aa: CASRSQNEQYF
clone_size: .; d_call: TRBD1; v_call: TRBV7-2; j_call: TRBJ2-7; cdr3_nt: TGTGCCAGCAGCTTAGTGGGACAGGATCACAATGAGCAGTACTTC; cdr3_aa: CASSLVGQDHNEQYF
clone_size: .; d_call: .; v_call: TRBV5-1; j_call: TRBJ2-7; cdr3_nt: TGCGCCAGCAGCTCGCAGGGGATAGGATCCTACAATGAGCAGTACTTC; cdr3_aa: CASSSQGIGSYNEQYF